This T cell receptor (beta chain) was retrieved from a study of T cell responses to AZD1222 COVID-19 vaccine. The germline CDR1 and CDR2 sequences are KGHSH and LQKENI. V gave up 6 bases and J gave up 4 bases; unmatched junction bases: 13. This CDR3 region has 17 residues. Produced via immunoSEQ multiplex PCR; TCRdb's table is partial and in-frame only. This sample has 130,000 to 150,000 clones, with around 88% found just once. The chain uses TRBV18 and TRBJ1-3; 9 positions match TRBD1. This receptor was identified in an adult in good health. The sample here was peripheral blood, taken on day 0 of AZD1222 vaccination. The CDR3 is CASSQQPPGQGGNTIYF. DNA of the CDR3: TGTGCCAGCTCCCAACAACCCCCGGGACAGGGCGGAAACACCATATATTTT.